Following are 7 T cell receptor beta chains from one sample sequenced in a study of regulatory T cells in long-lasting Graves disease. Sequencing libraries for TCR beta were prepared with iRepertoire HTBI primers and Arm-PCR of CDR3 regions. From the multiplex PCR reads, TCRdb called clonotypes with MiXCR, one entry per CDR3 protein. In the table there are hundreds of thousands of distinct CDR3 sequences, about 20% of which are singletons. Stated time point: persistent/refractory GD, antithyroid drugs over 5 years with positive TRAb. TCR sequences were obtained from RNA taken from PBMCs. Source: peripheral blood mononuclear cells (PBMCs), taken when the disease was refractory, from a patient treated with antithyroid drugs. These receptors were obtained from a female donor with Graves disease.

This clonotype occurred many times. The rearrangement joins TRBV7-2 to TRBJ1-2; D is unclear. V was cut by 1 base and J by 0 bases, with 12 bases left in between. Germline lookup yields CDR1 SGHTA and CDR2 FQGNSA. This CDR3 spans 16 amino acids. The CDR3, as DNA: TGTGCCAGCAGCTTAGTCGCCGCTCAGCCTAACTATGGCTACACCTTC. It is translated as CASSLVAAQPNYGYTF.

This clonotype was counted a few times. The genes are TRBV5-5 and TRBJ2-2, with D perhaps matching TRBD2 (6 bases). Germline CDR1 reads SGHKS; CDR2 reads YYEKEE (reference sequence). The CDR3 is 13 amino acids. V lost 4 bases and J lost 6, with 10 bases in between. CDR3: CASSPGSAGELFF. The CDR3 DNA reads as TGTGCCAGCAGCCCCGGGAGTGCCGGGGAGCTGTTTTTT.

The rearrangement uses TRBV28 and TRBJ2-1; TRBD1 aligns across 7 bases. The CDR3 extends over 17 amino acids. The germline gives CDR1 MDHEN, CDR2 SYDVKM. The V gene end was trimmed by 6 bases and the J gene end by 2 bases; junction bases not matched to a gene: 13. The CDR3 protein is CASRVALDRVPYNEQFF. The CDR3 DNA reads as TGTGCCAGCAGGGTTGCTCTCGACAGGGTCCCCTACAATGAGCAGTTCTTC.

CDR3 DNA sequence: TGCGCCAGCAGCTCGGCCCAGGGGGCTGAAAAACTGTTTTTT. It encodes CASSSAQGAEKLFF. The rearrangement uses TRBV5-1 and TRBJ1-4, with TRBD1 matching over 8 bases. The CDR3 length is 14 residues. Germline V gene data show CDR1 as SGHRS and CDR2 as YFSETQ. V lost 3 bases, J lost 7 bases, and 5 bases stayed unmatched.

This clonotype was detected a few times. This chain uses TRBV7-2 with TRBJ1-6; a weak D match, TRBD1 (5 bases). The CDR3 covers 14 residues. Deletions cut 4 bases from V and 5 bases from J, with 9 bases between. CDR1 is SGHTA, CDR2 FQGNSA, per germline. The CDR3 region is CASSSQVDNSPLHF. The CDR3 DNA is TGTGCCAGCAGCTCACAGGTGGATAATTCACCCCTCCACTTT.

V usage is TRBV20-1 and J usage is TRBJ2-1, with 7 bases fitting TRBD2. CDR3 length: 13 amino acids. Germline V gene data show CDR1 as DFQATT and CDR2 as SNEGSKA (reference sequence). V lost 7 bases and J lost 0; bases outside the gene matches: 3. The CDR3 DNA reads TGCAGTGGGGACTACCTCTCCTACAATGAGCAGTTCTTC. This gives the protein CSGDYLSYNEQFF.

This clonotype was detected ten times or more. This chain connects TRBV28 to TRBJ1-1, with 7 positions matching TRBD1. Germline lookup yields CDR1 MDHEN and CDR2 SYDVKM. V lost 3 bases to trimming and J lost 2 bases; unmatched junction nucleotides: 9. The CDR3 extends over 16 amino acids. The CDR3 bases are TGTGCCAGCAGTTTGATGAGGGACAGCTCTAACACTGAAGCTTTCTTT. This translates into CASSLMRDSSNTEAFF.